A single sample gave rise to the 3 T cell receptor beta chains below, sequenced in a study of blood T cell repertoires in COVID-19. Sequenced by immunoSEQ multiplex PCR; TCRdb stores in-frame clones only, minus some. The sample lists 220,000 or so clones, around 81% occurring once. The sequenced sample was peripheral blood. These TCRs come from a woman in her sixties with acute or convalescent COVID-19.

The chain links TRBV7-9 to TRBJ2-3; 7 bases are shared with TRBD1. The J segment lost 2 bases and the V segment lost 5 bases, leaving 16 bases of the junction unmatched. CDR3 length equals 18 residues. The germline V gene has CDR1 SEHNR and CDR2 FQNEAQ (reference sequence). In DNA form, the CDR3 reads TGTGCCAGCAGCCCAAAGCCCGGACAGGCTCTCATCACAGATACGCAGTATTTT. This translates into CASSPKPGQALITDTQYF.

The J gene is TRBJ2-3, the V gene TRBV24-1; TRBD2 matches at 12 bases. V shed 3 bases and J 4 bases; nucleotides not matched to a gene: 1. The CDR3 is 15 residues long. Germline V CDR1 and CDR2: KGHDR, SFDVKD. For the CDR3, the DNA is TGTGCCACCAGTGATGCTAGCGGGGGGGCAGATACGCAGTATTTT. Residues: CATSDASGGADTQYF.

This clone was seen a handful of times. The chain carries TRBV28 and TRBJ1-1; D may be TRBD1 (6 bases). Germline V gives CDR1 MDHEN, CDR2 SYDVKM. This CDR3 region has 16 residues. The V end was cut by 0 bases, the J end by 11 bases, with 22 bases between. The CDR3 DNA follows: TGTGCCAGCAGTTTATGGGTAGGGGACCCTCCCACAGGGGCTTTCTTT. Translating gives CASSLWVGDPPTGAFF.